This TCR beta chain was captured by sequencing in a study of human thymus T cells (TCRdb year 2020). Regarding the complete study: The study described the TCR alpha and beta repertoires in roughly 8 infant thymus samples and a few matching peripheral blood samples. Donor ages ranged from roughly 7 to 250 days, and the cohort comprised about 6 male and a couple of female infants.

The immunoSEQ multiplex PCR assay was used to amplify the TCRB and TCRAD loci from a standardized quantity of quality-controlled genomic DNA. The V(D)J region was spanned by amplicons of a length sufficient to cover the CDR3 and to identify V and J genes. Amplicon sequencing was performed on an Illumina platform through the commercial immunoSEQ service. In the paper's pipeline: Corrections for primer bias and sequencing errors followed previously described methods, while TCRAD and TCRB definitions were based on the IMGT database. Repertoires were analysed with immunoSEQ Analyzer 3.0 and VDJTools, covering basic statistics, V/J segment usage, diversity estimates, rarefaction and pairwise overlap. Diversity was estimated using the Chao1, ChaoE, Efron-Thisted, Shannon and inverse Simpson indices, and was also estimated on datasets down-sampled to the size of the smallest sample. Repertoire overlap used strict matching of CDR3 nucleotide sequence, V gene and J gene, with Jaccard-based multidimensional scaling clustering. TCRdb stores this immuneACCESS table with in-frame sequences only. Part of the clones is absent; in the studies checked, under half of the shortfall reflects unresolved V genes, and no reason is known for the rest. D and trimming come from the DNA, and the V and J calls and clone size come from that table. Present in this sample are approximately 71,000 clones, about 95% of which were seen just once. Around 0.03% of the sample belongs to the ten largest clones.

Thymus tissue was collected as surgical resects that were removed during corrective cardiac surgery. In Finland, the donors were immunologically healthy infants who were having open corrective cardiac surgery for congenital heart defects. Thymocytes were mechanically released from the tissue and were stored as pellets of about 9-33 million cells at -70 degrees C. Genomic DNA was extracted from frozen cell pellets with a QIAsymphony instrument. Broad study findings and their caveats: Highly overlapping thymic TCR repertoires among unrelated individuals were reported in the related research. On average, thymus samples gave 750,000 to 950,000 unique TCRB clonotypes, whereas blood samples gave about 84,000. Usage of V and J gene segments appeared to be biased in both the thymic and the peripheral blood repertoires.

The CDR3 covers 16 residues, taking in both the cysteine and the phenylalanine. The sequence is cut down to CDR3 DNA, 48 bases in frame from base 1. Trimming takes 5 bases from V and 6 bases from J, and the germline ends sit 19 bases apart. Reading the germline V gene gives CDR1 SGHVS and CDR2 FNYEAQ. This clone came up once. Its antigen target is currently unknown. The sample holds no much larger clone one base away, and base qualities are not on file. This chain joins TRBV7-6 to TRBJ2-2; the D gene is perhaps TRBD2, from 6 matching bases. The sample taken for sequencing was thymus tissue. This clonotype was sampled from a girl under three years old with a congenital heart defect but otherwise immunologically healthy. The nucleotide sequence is TGTGCCAGCAGCCTCCGACTAGATGGCCCATCCGGGGAGCTGTTTTTT. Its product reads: CASSLRLDGPSGELFF.